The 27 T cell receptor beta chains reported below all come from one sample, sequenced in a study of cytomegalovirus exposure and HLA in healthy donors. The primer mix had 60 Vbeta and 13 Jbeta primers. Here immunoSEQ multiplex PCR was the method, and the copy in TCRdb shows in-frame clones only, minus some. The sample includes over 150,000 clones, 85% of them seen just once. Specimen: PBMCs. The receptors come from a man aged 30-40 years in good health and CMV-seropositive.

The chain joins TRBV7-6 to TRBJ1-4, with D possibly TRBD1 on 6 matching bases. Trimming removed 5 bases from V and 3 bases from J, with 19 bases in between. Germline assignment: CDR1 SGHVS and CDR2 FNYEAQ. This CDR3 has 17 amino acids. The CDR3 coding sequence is TGTGCCAGCAGCCTGCTCCCTAACAGGGTGTCTAATGAAAAACTGTTTTTT. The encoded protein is CASSLLPNRVSNEKLFF. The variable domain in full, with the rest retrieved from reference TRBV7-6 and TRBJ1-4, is GAGVSQSPRYKVTKRGQDVALRCDPISGHVSLYWYRQALGQGPEFLTYFNYEAQQDKSGLPNDRFSAERPEGSISTLTIQRTEQRDSAMYRCASSLLPNRVSNEKLFFGSGTQLSVL.

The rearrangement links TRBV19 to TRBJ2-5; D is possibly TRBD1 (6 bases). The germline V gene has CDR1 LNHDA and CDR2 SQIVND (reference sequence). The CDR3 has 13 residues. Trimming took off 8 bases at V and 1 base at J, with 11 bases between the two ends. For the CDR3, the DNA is TGTGCCAGTGGCTGGACAGTCCAAGAGACCCAGTACTTC. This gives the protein CASGWTVQETQYF.

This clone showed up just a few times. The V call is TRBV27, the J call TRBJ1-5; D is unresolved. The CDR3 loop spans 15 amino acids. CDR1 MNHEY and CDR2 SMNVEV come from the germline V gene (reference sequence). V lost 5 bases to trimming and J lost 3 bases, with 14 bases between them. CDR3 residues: CASSPDIIDNQPQHF. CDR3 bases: TGTGCCAGCAGTCCCGACATAATCGACAATCAGCCCCAGCATTTT.

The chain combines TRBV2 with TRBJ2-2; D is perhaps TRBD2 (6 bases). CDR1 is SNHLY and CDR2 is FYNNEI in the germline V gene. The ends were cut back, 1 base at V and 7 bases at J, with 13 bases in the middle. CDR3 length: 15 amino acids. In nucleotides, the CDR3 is TGTGCCAGCAGTGAAGATGGGGGGATCGACGGGGAGCTGTTTTTT. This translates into CASSEDGGIDGELFF.

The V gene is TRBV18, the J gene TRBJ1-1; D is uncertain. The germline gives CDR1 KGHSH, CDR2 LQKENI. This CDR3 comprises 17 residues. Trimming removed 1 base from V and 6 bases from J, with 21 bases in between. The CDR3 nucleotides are TGTGCCAGCTCACCACTTCCACCCACCGCACAAAGTTCTGAAGCTTTCTTT. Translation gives CASSPLPPTAQSSEAFF.

CDR3 amino acids: CASSLMTSGKDEQFF. In nucleotides, the CDR3 is TGTGCCAGCAGTCTAATGACTAGCGGGAAGGATGAGCAGTTCTTC. The chain uses TRBV11-2 and TRBJ2-1; 11 bases align to TRBD2. Trimming took 6 bases from V and 8 from J; bases not matched to a gene: 9. Germline CDR1 is SGHAT and CDR2 is FQNNGV. The CDR3 is 15 residues long.

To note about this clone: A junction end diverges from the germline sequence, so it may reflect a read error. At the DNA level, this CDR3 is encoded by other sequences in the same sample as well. The CDR3 DNA is TGCGCCAGCAGTTACCGACCGGGACTAGGGGGGAATGAGCAGTTCTTC. This translates into CASSYRPGLGGNEQFF. This chain uses TRBV27 with TRBJ2-1; 8 nucleotides align to TRBD2. The CDR3 loop spans 16 amino acids. Germline CDR1 reads MNHEY; CDR2 reads SMNVEV (reference sequence).

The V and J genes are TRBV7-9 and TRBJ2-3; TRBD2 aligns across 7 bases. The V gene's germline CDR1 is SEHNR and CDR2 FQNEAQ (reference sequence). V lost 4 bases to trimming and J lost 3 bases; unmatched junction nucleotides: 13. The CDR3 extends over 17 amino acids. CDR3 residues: CASSSRTSGTSTDTQYF. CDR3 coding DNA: TGTGCCAGCAGCTCACGGACTAGTGGGACGTCTACAGATACGCAGTATTTT.

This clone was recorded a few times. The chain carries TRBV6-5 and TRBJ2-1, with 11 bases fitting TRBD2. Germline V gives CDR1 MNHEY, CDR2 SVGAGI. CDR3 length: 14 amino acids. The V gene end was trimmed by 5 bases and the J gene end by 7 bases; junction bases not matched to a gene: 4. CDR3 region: CASSISGRGNEQFF. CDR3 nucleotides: TGTGCCAGCAGTATTAGCGGGAGGGGAAATGAGCAGTTCTTC.

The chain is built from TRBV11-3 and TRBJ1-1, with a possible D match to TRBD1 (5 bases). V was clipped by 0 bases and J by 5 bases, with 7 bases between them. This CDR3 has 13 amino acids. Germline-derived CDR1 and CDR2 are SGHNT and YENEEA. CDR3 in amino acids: CASSLEQGTEAFF. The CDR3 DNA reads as TGTGCCAGCAGCTTAGAGCAGGGAACTGAAGCTTTCTTT.

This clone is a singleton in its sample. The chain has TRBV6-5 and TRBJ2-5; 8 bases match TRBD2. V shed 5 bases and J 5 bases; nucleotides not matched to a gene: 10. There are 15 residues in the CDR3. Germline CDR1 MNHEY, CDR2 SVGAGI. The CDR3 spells CASSKNGRAGETQYF. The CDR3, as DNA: TGTGCCAGCAGTAAGAACGGGAGGGCCGGGGAGACCCAGTACTTC.

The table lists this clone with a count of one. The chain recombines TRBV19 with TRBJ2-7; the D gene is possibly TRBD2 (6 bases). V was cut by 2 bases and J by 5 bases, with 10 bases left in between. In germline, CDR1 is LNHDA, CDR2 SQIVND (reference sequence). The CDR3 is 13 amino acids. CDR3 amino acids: CASSIPRGNEQYF. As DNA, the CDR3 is TGTGCCAGTAGTATACCCCGCGGGAACGAGCAGTACTTC.

The CDR3 bases are TGTGCCAGCAGCTCGACTTTAACTAGCGGGATTAATACCGGGGAGCTGTTTTTT. This gives the protein CASSSTLTSGINTGELFF. This sequence joins TRBV9 and TRBJ2-2, with 10 bases that match TRBD2. The CDR3 sequence is 18 residues long. The V segment lost 4 bases and the J segment 5 bases; nucleotides outside the gene matches: 14. The germline V gene has CDR1 SGDLS and CDR2 YYNGEE.

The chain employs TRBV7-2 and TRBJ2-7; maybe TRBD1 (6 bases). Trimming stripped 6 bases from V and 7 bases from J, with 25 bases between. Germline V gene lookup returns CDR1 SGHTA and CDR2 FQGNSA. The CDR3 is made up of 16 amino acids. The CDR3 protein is CASSPADRALGREQYF. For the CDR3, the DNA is TGTGCCAGCAGTCCCGCGGACAGAGCACTGGGTAGGGAGCAGTACTTC. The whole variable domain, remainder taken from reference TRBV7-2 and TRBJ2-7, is GAGVSQSPSNKVTEKGKDVELRCDPISGHTALYWYRQSLGQGLEFLIYFQGNSAPDKSGLPSDRFSAERTGGSVSTLTIQRTQQEDSAVYLCASSPADRALGREQYFGPGTRLTVT.

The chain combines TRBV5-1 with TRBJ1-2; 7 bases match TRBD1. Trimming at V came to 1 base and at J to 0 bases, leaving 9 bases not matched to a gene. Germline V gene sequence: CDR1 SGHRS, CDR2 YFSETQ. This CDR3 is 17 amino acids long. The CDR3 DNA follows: TGCGCCAGCAGCTTGCGCCCCCCTACAGGGGCTAACTATGGCTACACCTTC. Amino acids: CASSLRPPTGANYGYTF.

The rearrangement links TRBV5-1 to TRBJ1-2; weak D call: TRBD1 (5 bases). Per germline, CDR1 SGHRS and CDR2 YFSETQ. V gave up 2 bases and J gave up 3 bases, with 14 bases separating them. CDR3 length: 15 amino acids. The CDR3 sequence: CASSFTGELDYGYTF. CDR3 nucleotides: TGCGCCAGCAGCTTTACAGGCGAACTTGACTATGGCTACACCTTC.

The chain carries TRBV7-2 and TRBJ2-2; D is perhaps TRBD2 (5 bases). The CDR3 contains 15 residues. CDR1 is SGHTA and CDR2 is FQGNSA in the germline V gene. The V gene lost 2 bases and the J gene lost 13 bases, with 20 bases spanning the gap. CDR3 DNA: TGTGCCAGCAGCTTATTGTACGACCGGGCGAGGGTGCTGTTTTTT. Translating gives CASSLLYDRARVLFF.

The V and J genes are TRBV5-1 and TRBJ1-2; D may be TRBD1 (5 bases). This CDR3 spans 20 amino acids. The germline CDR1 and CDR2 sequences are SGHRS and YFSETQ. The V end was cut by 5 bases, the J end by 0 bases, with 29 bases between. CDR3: CASRPGGVGRRRGANYGYTF. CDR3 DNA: TGCGCCAGCAGACCTGGAGGGGTAGGGCGTCGGCGCGGGGCTAACTATGGCTACACCTTC. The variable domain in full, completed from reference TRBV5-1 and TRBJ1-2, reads KAGVTQTPRYLIKTRGQQVTLSCSPISGHRSVSWYQQTPGQGLQFLFEYFSETQRNKGNFPGRFSGRQFSNSRSEMNVSTLELGDSALYLCASRPGGVGRRRGANYGYTFGSGTRLTVV.

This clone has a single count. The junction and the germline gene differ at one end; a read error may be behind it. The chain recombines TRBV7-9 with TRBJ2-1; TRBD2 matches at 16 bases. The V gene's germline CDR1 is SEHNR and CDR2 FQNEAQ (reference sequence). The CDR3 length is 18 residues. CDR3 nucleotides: TGTTCCAGCAGCTCCGGGACTAGCGGGAGGGTCCCCTACAATGAGCAGTTCTTC. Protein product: CSSSSGTSGRVPYNEQFF.

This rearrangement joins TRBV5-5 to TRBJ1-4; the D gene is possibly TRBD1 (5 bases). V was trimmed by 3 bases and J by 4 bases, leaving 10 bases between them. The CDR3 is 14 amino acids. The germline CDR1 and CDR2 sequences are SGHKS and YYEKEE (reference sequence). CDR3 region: CASSSSGLNEKLFF. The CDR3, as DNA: TGTGCCAGCAGCTCTTCGGGACTTAATGAAAAACTGTTTTTT.

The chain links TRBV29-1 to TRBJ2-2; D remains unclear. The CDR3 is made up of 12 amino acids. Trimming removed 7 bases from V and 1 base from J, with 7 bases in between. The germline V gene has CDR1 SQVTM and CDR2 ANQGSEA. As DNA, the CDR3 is TGCAGCGGAAAACAGAACACCGGGGAGCTGTTTTTT. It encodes CSGKQNTGELFF.

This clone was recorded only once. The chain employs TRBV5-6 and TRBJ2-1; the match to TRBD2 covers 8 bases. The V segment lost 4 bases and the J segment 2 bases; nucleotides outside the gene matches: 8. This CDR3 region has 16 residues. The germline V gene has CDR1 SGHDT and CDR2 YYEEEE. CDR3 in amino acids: CASSAIAGRTYNEQFF. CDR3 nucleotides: TGTGCCAGCAGCGCTATAGCGGGACGGACCTACAATGAGCAGTTCTTC.

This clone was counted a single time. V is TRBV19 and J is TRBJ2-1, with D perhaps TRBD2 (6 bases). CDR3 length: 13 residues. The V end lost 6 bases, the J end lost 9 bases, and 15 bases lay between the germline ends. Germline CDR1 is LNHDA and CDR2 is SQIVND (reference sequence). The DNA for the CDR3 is TGTGCCAGTAGCTCCCGGGGGATCAGTGAGCAGTTCTTC. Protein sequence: CASSSRGISEQFF.

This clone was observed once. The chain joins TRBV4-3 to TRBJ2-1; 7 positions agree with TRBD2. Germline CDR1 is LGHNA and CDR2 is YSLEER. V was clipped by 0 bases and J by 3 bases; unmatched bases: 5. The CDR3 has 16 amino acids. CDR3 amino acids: CASSQDEGLLYNEQFF. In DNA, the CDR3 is TGCGCCAGCAGCCAAGATGAGGGACTACTCTACAATGAGCAGTTCTTC.

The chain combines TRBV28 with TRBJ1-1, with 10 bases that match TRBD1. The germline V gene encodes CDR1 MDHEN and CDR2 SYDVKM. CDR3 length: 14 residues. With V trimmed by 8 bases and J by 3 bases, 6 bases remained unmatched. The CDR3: CASGDRGLYTEAFF. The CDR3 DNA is TGTGCCAGCGGTGACAGGGGGCTCTACACTGAAGCTTTCTTT.

CDR3 in DNA: TGTGCCAGCAGTTTGACACCGACGAACACTGAAGCTTTCTTT. Residues: CASSLTPTNTEAFF. V gene TRBV28 combines with J gene TRBJ1-1, with D hard to call. The CDR3 extends over 14 amino acids. CDR1 MDHEN and CDR2 SYDVKM come from the germline V gene. V was pared by 3 bases and J by 1 base, with 9 bases between.

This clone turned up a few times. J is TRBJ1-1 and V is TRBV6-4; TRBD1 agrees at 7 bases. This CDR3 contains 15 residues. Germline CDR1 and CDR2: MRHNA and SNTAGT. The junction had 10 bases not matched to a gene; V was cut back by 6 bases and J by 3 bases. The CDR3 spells CASRRTGRRDTEAFF. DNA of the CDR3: TGTGCCAGCAGGCGGACAGGTCGCAGGGACACTGAAGCTTTCTTT.